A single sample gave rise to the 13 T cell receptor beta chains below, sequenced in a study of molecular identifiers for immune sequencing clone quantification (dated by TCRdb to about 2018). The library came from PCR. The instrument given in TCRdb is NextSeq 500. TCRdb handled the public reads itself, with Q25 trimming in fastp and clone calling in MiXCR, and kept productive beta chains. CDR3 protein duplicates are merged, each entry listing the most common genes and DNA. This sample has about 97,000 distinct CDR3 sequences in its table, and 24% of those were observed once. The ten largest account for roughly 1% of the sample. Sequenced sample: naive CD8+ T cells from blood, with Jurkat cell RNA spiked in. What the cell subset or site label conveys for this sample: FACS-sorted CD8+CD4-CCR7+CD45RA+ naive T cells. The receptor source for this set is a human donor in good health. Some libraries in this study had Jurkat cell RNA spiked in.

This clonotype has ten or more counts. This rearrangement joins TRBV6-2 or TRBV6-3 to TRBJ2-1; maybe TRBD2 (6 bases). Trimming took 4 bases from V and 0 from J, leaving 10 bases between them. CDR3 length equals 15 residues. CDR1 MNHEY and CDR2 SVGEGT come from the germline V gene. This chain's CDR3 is CASSSGVGSYNEQFF. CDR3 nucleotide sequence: TGTGCCAGCAGTTCGGGGGTAGGCTCCTACAATGAGCAGTTCTTC.

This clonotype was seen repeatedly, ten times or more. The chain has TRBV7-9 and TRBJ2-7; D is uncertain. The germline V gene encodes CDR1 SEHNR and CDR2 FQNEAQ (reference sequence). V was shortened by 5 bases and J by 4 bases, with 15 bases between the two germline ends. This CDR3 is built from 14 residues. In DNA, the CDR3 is TGTGCCAGCAGCCCGCCGGCAGCGAGATACGAGCAGTACTTC. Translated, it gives CASSPPAARYEQYF. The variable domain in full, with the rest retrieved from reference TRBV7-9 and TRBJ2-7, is DTGVSQNPRHKITKRGQNVTFRCDPISEHNRLYWYRQTLGQGPEFLTYFQNEAQLEKSRLLSDRFSAERPKGSFSTLEIQRTEQGDSAMYLCASSPPAARYEQYFGPGTRLTVT.

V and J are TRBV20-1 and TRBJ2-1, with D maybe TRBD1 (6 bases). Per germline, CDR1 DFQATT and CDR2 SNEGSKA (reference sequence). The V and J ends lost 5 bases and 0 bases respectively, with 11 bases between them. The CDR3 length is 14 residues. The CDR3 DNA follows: TGCAGTGCTGGCGGACAGCACTCCTACAATGAGCAGTTCTTC. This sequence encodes CSAGGQHSYNEQFF.

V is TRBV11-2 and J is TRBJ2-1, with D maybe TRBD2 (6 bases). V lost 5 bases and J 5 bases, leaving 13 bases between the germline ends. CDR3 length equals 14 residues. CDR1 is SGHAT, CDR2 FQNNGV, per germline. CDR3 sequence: CASSHSGLNNEQFF. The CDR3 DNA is TGTGCCAGCAGCCACTCGGGACTGAACAATGAGCAGTTCTTC.

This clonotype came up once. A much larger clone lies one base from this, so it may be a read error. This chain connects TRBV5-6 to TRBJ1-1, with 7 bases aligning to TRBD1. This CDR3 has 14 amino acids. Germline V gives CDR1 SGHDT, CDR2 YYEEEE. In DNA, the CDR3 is TGTGCCAGCAGCCGAGTACAGGGGAACACTGAAGCTCTCTTT. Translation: CASSRVQGNTEALF.

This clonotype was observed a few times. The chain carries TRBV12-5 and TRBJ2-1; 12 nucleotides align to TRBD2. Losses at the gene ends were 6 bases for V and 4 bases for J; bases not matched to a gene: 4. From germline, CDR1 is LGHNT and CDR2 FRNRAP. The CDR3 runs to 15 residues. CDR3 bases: TGTGCTAGTGGCCCGCTAGCGGGGGGGTACAATGAGCAGTTCTTC. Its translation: CASGPLAGGYNEQFF.

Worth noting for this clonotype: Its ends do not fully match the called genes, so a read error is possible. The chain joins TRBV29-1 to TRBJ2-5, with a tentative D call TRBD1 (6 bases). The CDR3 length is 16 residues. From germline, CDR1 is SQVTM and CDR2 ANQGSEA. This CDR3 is CSVEGEQGDGREPQYF. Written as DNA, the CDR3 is TGCAGCGTTGAAGGGGAACAGGGTGATGGGCGAGAGCCCCAGTACTTC.

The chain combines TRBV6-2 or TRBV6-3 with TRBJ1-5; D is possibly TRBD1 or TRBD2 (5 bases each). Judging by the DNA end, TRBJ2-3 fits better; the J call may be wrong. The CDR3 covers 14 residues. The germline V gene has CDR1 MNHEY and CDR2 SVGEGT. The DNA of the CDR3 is TGTGCCAGCAGACCTGGGACCCTCGATCAGCCCCAGTATTTT. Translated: CASRPGTLDQPQYF.

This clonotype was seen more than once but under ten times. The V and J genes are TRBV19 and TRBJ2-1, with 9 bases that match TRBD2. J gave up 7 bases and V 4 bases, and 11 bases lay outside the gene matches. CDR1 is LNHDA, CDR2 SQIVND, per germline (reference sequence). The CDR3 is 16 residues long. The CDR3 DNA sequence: TGTGCCAGTAGTAACGGCGGGAGGGCCTCTCAGAATGAGCAGTTCTTC. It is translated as CASSNGGRASQNEQFF.

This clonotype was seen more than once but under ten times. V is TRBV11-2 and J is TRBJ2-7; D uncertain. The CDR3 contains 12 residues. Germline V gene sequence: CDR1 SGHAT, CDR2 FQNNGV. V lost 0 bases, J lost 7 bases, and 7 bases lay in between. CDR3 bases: TGTGCCAGCAGCTTAGAGTCGTGGGAGCAGTACTTC. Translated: CASSLESWEQYF.

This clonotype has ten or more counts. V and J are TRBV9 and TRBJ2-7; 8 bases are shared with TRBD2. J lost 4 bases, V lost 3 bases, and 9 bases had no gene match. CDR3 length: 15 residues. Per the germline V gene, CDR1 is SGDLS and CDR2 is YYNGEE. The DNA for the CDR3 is TGTGCCAGCAGCGCCAGATACGAGCGGGGGTACGAGCAGTACTTC. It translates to CASSARYERGYEQYF.

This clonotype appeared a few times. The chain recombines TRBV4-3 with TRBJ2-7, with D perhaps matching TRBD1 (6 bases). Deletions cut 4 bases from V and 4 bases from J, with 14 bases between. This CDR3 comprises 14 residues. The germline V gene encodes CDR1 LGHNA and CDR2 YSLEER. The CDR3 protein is CASSPDSNLYEQYF. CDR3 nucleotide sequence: TGCGCCAGCAGCCCGGACAGCAATCTTTACGAGCAGTACTTC.

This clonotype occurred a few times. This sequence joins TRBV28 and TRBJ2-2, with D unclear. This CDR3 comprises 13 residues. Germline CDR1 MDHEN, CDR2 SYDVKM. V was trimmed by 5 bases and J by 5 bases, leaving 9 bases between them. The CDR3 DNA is TGTGCCAGCAGTAGCACAGAAACCGGGGAGCTGTTTTTT. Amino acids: CASSSTETGELFF.